The next 20 T cell receptor beta chains were all read from a single sample in a study of cytotoxic CD8 clonotypes in ibrutinib-treated CLL. Here immunoSEQ multiplex PCR was the method, and the copy in TCRdb shows in-frame clones only, minus some. The data show hundreds of thousands of clones, under 75% seen once. The sequences come from PBMCs, collected after 24 months of ibrutinib treatment. The receptors stem from a human donor with chronic lymphocytic leukemia.

J is TRBJ1-1 and V is TRBV2; D is unclear. In germline, CDR1 is SNHLY, CDR2 FYNNEI. CDR3 length: 11 residues. The V end was cut by 3 bases, the J end by 8 bases, with 7 bases between. CDR3 amino acids: CASSEAGEAFF. CDR3 nucleotide sequence: TGTGCCAGCAGTGAGGCCGGCGAAGCTTTCTTT.

The chain couples TRBV9 to TRBJ2-7, with 7 bases identical to TRBD2. V lost 4 bases to trimming and J lost 3 bases; unmatched junction nucleotides: 13. CDR1 is SGDLS, CDR2 YYNGEE, per germline. This CDR3 region has 16 residues. The CDR3 DNA reads as TGTGCCAGCAGCCCCGGACTAGGAGGCTTTATCTACGAGCAGTACTTC. Translated, it gives CASSPGLGGFIYEQYF.

The J gene is TRBJ2-3, the V gene TRBV11-2, with D perhaps matching TRBD2 (6 bases). The CDR3 is made up of 15 amino acids. V was clipped by 0 bases and J by 4 bases, with 11 bases between them. CDR1 and CDR2 from the germline V gene are SGHAT and FQNNGV. The CDR3 DNA reads TGTGCCAGCAGCTTAGACCCAGGAGGGGCAGATACGCAGTATTTT. It translates to CASSLDPGGADTQYF.

This clone was detected only a few times. The chain recombines TRBV28 with TRBJ2-3, with a tentative D call TRBD2 (6 bases). CDR3 length: 15 residues. The V and J ends lost 6 bases and 2 bases respectively, with 15 bases between them. The germline gives CDR1 MDHEN, CDR2 SYDVKM. The CDR3 DNA reads as TGTGCCAGCAGCAATCTAGCGTTTGCCACAGATACGCAGTATTTT. Its protein is CASSNLAFATDTQYF.

This chain links TRBV7-2 with TRBJ2-1; tentatively, D is TRBD1 (5 bases). The CDR3 is 14 residues long. CDR1 and CDR2 from the germline V gene are SGHTA and FQGNSA. The V and J ends lost 2 bases and 7 bases respectively, with 12 bases between them. The CDR3 region has the DNA TGTGCCAGCAGCTTAAGGACACAGAGGAATGAGCAGTTCTTC. This translates into CASSLRTQRNEQFF.

This sequence joins TRBV5-4 and TRBJ1-1; D ambiguous. The germline V and J ends were trimmed by 5 bases and 4 bases, with 18 bases remaining between them. Germline V gene lookup returns CDR1 SGHNT and CDR2 YYREEE (reference sequence). The CDR3 is 15 amino acids. This CDR3 reads CASRPTGLSGTEAFF. CDR3 bases: TGTGCCAGCAGACCAACGGGATTATCGGGCACTGAAGCTTTCTTT.

The chain combines TRBV29-1 with TRBJ2-1; TRBD2 aligns across 8 bases. Per the germline V gene, CDR1 is SQVTM and CDR2 is ANQGSEA. Trimming cost V 4 bases and J 5 bases; bases outside gene matches: 10. CDR3 length: 15 amino acids. CDR3 loop: CSVGSRLARNNEQFF. CDR3 coding DNA: TGCAGCGTTGGGTCTCGACTAGCGAGAAACAATGAGCAGTTCTTC.

The chain is built from TRBV11-2 and TRBJ1-5; 7 positions match TRBD1. After removal of 5 bases from V and 5 bases from J, the junction contained 3 bases not matched to a gene. CDR1 and CDR2 (germline): SGHAT, FQNNGV. CDR3 length: 13 amino acids. CDR3 region: CASSPDRDQPQHF. For the CDR3, the DNA is TGTGCCAGCAGCCCAGACAGGGATCAGCCCCAGCATTTT.

The J gene is TRBJ2-3, the V gene TRBV29-1, with 7 bases matching TRBD1. CDR3 length equals 12 residues. Trimming cost V 2 bases and J 6 bases; bases outside gene matches: 2. Germline V lookup: CDR1 SQVTM, CDR2 ANQGSEA. The CDR3 DNA is TGCAGCGTTGAAATACAGGGGGATACGCAGTATTTT. This gives the protein CSVEIQGDTQYF.

This rearrangement joins TRBV6-5 to TRBJ2-3, with D possibly matching TRBD1 (5 bases). The CDR3 is 13 amino acids. V lost 6 bases and J 7 bases, leaving 14 bases between the germline ends. Germline V lookup: CDR1 MNHEY, CDR2 SVGAGI. The CDR3 DNA follows: TGTGCCAGCAGACCCAGGGCCCCGAATACGCAGTATTTT. It specifies CASRPRAPNTQYF.

CDR3 coding DNA: TGTGCCAGCGCAGTAGGGGCGGGCTACGAGCAGTACTTC. Translated, it gives CASAVGAGYEQYF. This chain joins TRBV6-5 and TRBJ2-7; D may match TRBD1 or TRBD2 (5 bases each). CDR3 length: 13 amino acids. V was pared by 8 bases and J by 3 bases, with 14 bases between. Germline CDR1 and CDR2: MNHEY and SVGAGI.

This clone was found once. The genes are TRBV30 and TRBJ2-3; unclear D gene. Germline assignment: CDR1 GTSNPN and CDR2 SVGIG (reference sequence). Deletions cut 2 bases from V and 4 bases from J, with 13 bases between. This CDR3 spans 14 amino acids. The CDR3 loop reads CAWSSFGLADTQYF. The CDR3 DNA follows: TGTGCCTGGAGTTCGTTTGGTTTGGCAGATACGCAGTATTTT.

The V call is TRBV27, the J call TRBJ2-5; 7 nucleotides agree with TRBD1. The ends lost 5 bases at V and 5 bases at J; junction bases unmatched: 11. Germline V gene lookup returns CDR1 MNHEY and CDR2 SMNVEV (reference sequence). The CDR3 contains 15 residues. The CDR3 spells CASSPTGTSLETQYF. CDR3 coding DNA: TGTGCCAGCAGTCCGACAGGGACGTCTTTGGAGACCCAGTACTTC.

J is TRBJ2-7 and V is TRBV11-3, with 7 bases aligning to TRBD2. From germline, CDR1 is SGHNT and CDR2 YENEEA. V lost 5 bases to trimming and J lost 3 bases; unmatched junction nucleotides: 4. CDR3 length: 13 amino acids. CDR3 DNA: TGTGCCAGCAGCCCAGGGACTATCTACGAGCAGTACTTC. It encodes CASSPGTIYEQYF.

The chain has TRBV5-1 and TRBJ2-7, with a possible D match to TRBD1 (6 bases). Germline CDR1 and CDR2: SGHRS and YFSETQ. The CDR3 totals 15 residues. The V and J ends lost 1 base and 2 bases respectively, with 13 bases between them. The CDR3 nucleotides are TGCGCCAGCAGCTTGAGTTCCGGACAGACCTACGAGCAGTACTTC. This gives the protein CASSLSSGQTYEQYF.

The chain combines TRBV4-3 with TRBJ2-1; D gene ambiguous. Trimming stripped 1 base from V and 0 bases from J, with 4 bases between. Per germline, CDR1 LGHNA and CDR2 YSLEER. The CDR3 contains 14 residues. Here the CDR3 DNA reads TGCGCCAGCAGCCAAGCCGCCTCCTACAATGAGCAGTTCTTC. Translated, it gives CASSQAASYNEQFF.

CDR3 DNA sequence: TGTGCCAGCAGTTCCGGACAGGGGGCATACAATGAGCAGTTCTTC. Its translation is CASSSGQGAYNEQFF. The rearrangement uses TRBV7-3 and TRBJ2-1, with TRBD1 matching 11 bases. Per germline, CDR1 SGHTA and CDR2 FQGTGA. The ends lost 6 bases at V and 4 bases at J; junction bases unmatched: 5. The CDR3 extends over 15 amino acids.

The rearrangement joins TRBV9 to TRBJ1-2; TRBD1 might be the D (5 bases). This CDR3 has 16 residues. V lost 0 bases and J lost 2, with 14 bases in between. Germline CDR1 SGDLS, CDR2 YYNGEE. The CDR3 spells CASSVASQGVNYGYTF. The CDR3 nucleotides are TGTGCCAGCAGCGTAGCGAGTCAGGGCGTGAACTATGGCTACACCTTC.

V and J are TRBV7-3 and TRBJ2-3; D may be TRBD2 (5 bases). Per the germline V gene, CDR1 is SGHTA and CDR2 is FQGTGA. CDR3 size: 13 residues. Trimming took 0 bases from V and 8 from J, leaving 9 bases between them. The CDR3 reads CASSLTAGGTQYF. The CDR3 DNA reads as TGTGCCAGCAGCTTAACGGCGGGCGGTACGCAGTATTTT.

On this clone itself: The sample carries other DNA sequences with the same CDR3. This chain joins TRBV18 and TRBJ2-1; D gene ambiguous. The germline V gene encodes CDR1 KGHSH and CDR2 LQKENI. The CDR3 covers 13 residues. V lost 3 bases to trimming and J lost 3 bases, with 6 bases between them. CDR3 DNA: TGTGCCAGCTCACCGGACCTCTACAATGAGCAGTTCTTC. Its protein is CASSPDLYNEQFF.